This T cell receptor beta chain was identified during a study of T cell repertoires and HLA-DP antigens. Whole-study context: Donors were two male and one female, aged 18-to-29 to 60-to-69. Pre-culture CD4+ samples used about 1.1 ug DNA versus 200 to 250 ng for CD137+CD4+ sorts.

Per the germline V gene, CDR1 is SGHRS and CDR2 is YFSETQ. V lost 2 bases to trimming and J lost 1 base; unmatched junction nucleotides: 1. This CDR3 spans 14 amino acids. CD4+ T cells, purified by negative selection, averaged 97.7% purity. Sequencing used immunoSEQ multiplex PCR; TCRdb keeps in-frame clones, though not all of them. The data show about 89,000 clones, with about 89% seen just once and roughly 1.5% held by the top ten. About this clone itself: Its matching antigen is unknown.

The genes are TRBV5-1 and TRBJ2-3; 7 nucleotides line up with TRBD2. This sequence originates from a man in his fifties or sixties in good health and CMV-seronegative. Material: CD4+ T cells from PBMCs. CDR3 DNA sequence: TGCGCCAGCAGCTTAACTAGCGGCACAGATACGCAGTATTTT. This encodes CASSLTSGTDTQYF. Full variable domain (missing parts from reference TRBV5-1 and TRBJ2-3): KAGVTQTPRYLIKTRGQQVTLSCSPISGHRSVSWYQQTPGQGLQFLFEYFSETQRNKGNFPGRFSGRQFSNSRSEMNVSTLELGDSALYLCASSLTSGTDTQYFGPGTRLTVL.